This T cell receptor (beta chain) came from a study of early T cells in non-severe SARS-CoV-2 infection. Notes on the study in general: CD4 and private specificities were missed by VDJdb matching, which favored anti-spike CD8 responses.

The V gene's germline CDR1 is ENHRY and CDR2 SYGVKD. V dropped 10 bases and J dropped 2; count of bases not matched to a gene: 16. CDR3 length: 18 residues. Attachment of unique molecular identifiers was made to individual cDNA molecules. Each CDR3 protein gets one entry after TCRdb re-called the 5' RACE reads with MiXCR. The sample shows tens of thousands of distinct CDR3 sequences, about 12% of them seen only once. In regard to this clonotype: No antigen is known for it.

The J gene is TRBJ1-4, the V gene TRBV10-3; 10 bases fit TRBD1. The specimen was whole blood. The receptor was isolated from an adult who was a healthcare worker with PCR-confirmed SARS-CoV-2 infection or an uninfected control (not recorded which). Written as DNA, the CDR3 is TGTGCCACAAGGACCGCCGGGACAGGGGATGGGACTAATGAAAAACTGTTTTTT. This gives the protein CATRTAGTGDGTNEKLFF.